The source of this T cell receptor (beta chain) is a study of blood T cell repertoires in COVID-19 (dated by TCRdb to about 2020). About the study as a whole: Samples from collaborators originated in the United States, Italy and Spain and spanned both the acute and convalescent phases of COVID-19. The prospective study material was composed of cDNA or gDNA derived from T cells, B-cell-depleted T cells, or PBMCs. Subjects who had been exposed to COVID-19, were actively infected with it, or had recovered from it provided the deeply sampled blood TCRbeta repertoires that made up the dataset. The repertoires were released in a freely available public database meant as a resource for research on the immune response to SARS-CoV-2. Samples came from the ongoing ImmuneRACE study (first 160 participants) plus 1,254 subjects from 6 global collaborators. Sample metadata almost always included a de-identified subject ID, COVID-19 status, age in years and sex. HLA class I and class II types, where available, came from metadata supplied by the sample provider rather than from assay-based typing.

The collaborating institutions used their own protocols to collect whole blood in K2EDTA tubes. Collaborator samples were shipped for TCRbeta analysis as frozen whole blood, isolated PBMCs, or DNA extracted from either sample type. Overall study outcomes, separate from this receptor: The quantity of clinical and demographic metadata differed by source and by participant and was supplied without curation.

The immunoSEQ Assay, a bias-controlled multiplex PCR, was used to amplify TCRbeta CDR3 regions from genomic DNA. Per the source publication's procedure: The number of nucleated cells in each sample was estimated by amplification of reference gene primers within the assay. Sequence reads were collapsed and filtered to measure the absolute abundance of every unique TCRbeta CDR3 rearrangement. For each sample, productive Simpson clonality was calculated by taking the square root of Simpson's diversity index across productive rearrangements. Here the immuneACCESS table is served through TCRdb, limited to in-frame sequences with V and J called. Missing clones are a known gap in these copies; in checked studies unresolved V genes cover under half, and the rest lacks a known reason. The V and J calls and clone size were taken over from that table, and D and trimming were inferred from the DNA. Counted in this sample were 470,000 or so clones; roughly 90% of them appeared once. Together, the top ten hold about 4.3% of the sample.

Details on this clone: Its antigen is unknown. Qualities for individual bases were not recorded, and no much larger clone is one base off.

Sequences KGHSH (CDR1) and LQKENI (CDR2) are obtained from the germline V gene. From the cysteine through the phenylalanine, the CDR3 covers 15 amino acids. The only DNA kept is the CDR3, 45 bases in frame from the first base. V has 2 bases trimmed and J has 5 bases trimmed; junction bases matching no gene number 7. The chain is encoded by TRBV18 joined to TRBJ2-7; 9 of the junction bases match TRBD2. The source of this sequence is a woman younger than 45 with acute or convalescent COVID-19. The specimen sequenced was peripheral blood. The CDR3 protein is CASSPELAGWNEQYF. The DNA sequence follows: TGTGCCAGCTCACCAGAGCTAGCGGGGTGGAACGAGCAGTACTTC.